One and the same sample provided the 2 T cell receptor beta chains below, sequenced in a study of T cells after yellow fever vaccination. TCRdb called the 5' RACE reads again in MiXCR, with one record for every CDR3 protein. The data contain hundreds of thousands of distinct CDR3 sequences, less than 20% of them singletons. The sequencing used PBMCs, collected 15 days after the yellow fever booster vaccination. These receptors were taken from a man aged 25-45 years who received the YFV17D yellow fever vaccine.

This clonotype was recorded a few times. The chain joins TRBV12-3 or TRBV12-4 to TRBJ2-7; TRBD1 agrees at 8 bases. The V and J ends lost 1 base and 4 bases, in that order; junction bases with no gene match: 3. This CDR3 comprises 14 residues. The CDR3 nucleotides are TGTGCCAGCAGTTTAGGGACAGGGAGGTACGAGCAGTACTTC. Amino acid sequence: CASSLGTGRYEQYF.

The chain couples TRBV29-1 to TRBJ2-3; D gene ambiguous. The CDR3 runs 10 residues. Trimming removed 6 bases at V and 10 bases at J, with 11 bases between. Germline V lookup: CDR1 SQVTM, CDR2 ANQGSEA. DNA for the CDR3: TGCAGCGTCACGACTCTCGCGCAGTATTTT. Its protein is CSVTTLAQYF.